Listed here are 27 T cell receptor beta chains from one sample, sequenced in a study of T cell repertoires in ileal Crohn's disease. Repertoires were generated with immunoSEQ multiplex PCR, while TCRdb's copy carries only in-frame clones and drops some. The sample shows some 14,000 clones, roughly four fifths of them seen only once. What was sequenced was ileal tissue. The receptors here all came from an adult with Crohn's disease.

This clone was picked up a small number of times. This chain joins TRBV2 and TRBJ1-6; D is possibly TRBD1 (5 bases). V shed 2 bases and J shed 6 bases, with 11 bases lying between them. The CDR3 runs 15 residues. CDR1 SNHLY and CDR2 FYNNEI come from the germline V gene. CDR3: CASSELGGGNSPLHF. The CDR3 bases are TGTGCCAGCAGTGAACTTGGGGGGGGTAATTCACCCCTCCACTTT.

This rearrangement joins TRBV29-1 to TRBJ1-5, with 8 bases lining up with TRBD1. V lost 5 bases, J lost 4 bases, and 1 base stayed unmatched. Germline CDR1 reads SQVTM; CDR2 reads ANQGSEA. This CDR3 has 12 residues. CDR3 sequence (DNA): TGCAGCGTTCGACAGGGGAATCAGCCCCAGCATTTT. Protein sequence: CSVRQGNQPQHF.

V usage is TRBV19 and J usage is TRBJ1-5, with no clear D. V was shortened by 0 bases and J by 7 bases, with 16 bases between the two germline ends. Germline assignment: CDR1 LNHDA and CDR2 SQIVND (reference sequence). CDR3 length: 16 amino acids. The CDR3 spells CASSIDGGKVGQPQHF. CDR3 bases: TGTGCCAGTAGTATAGATGGCGGGAAGGTAGGACAGCCCCAGCATTTT.

This sequence joins TRBV11-1 and TRBJ2-7, with D maybe TRBD1 (6 bases). Germline V CDR1 and CDR2: SGHAT, FQDESV (reference sequence). The V gene lost 8 bases and the J gene lost 3 bases, with 8 bases spanning the gap. CDR3 size: 11 residues. The CDR3 is CASGTSYEQYF. Here the CDR3 DNA reads TGTGCCAGCGGGACAAGCTACGAGCAGTACTTC. Variable domain in full (rest from reference TRBV11-1 and TRBJ2-7): EAEVAQSPRYKITEKSQAVAFWCDPISGHATLYWYRQILGQGPELLVQFQDESVVDDSQLPKDRFSAERLKGVDSTLKIQPAELGDSAMYLCASGTSYEQYFGPGTRLTVT.

The chain links TRBV5-1 to TRBJ1-4; D gene ambiguous. The ends were cut back, 6 bases at V and 6 bases at J, with 15 bases in the middle. The CDR3 loop spans 14 amino acids. In germline, CDR1 is SGHRS, CDR2 YFSETQ. CDR3 loop: CASKVASGHEKLFF. CDR3 DNA: TGCGCCAGCAAAGTAGCGTCCGGTCATGAAAAACTGTTTTTT. The full variable domain, in which reference TRBV5-1 and TRBJ1-4 provide the parts outside the CDR3, is KAGVTQTPRYLIKTRGQQVTLSCSPISGHRSVSWYQQTPGQGLQFLFEYFSETQRNKGNFPGRFSGRQFSNSRSEMNVSTLELGDSALYLCASKVASGHEKLFFGSGTQLSVL.

V usage is TRBV4-1 and J usage is TRBJ2-1; a possible D gene is TRBD2 (6 bases). The germline V gene encodes CDR1 MGHRA and CDR2 YSYEKL. Trimming pared 2 bases from V and 4 bases from J, leaving 15 bases between. The CDR3 consists of 16 residues. The CDR3 DNA is TGCGCCAGCAGCCAAATGAAGACACTAGCTTACAATGAGCAGTTCTTC. Translated, it gives CASSQMKTLAYNEQFF.

In its sample, this clone was seen once. The chain is built from TRBV30 and TRBJ2-7; 9 bases agree with TRBD1. After removal of 4 bases from V and 0 bases from J, the junction contained 10 bases not matched to a gene. This CDR3 comprises 16 residues. CDR1 is GTSNPN, CDR2 SVGIG, per germline (reference sequence). In DNA, the CDR3 is TGTGCCTGGACCGAAGAAGGACAGGGGATCTCCTACGAGCAGTACTTC. Encoded protein: CAWTEEGQGISYEQYF.

The chain couples TRBV20-1 to TRBJ2-1; TRBD2 is a possible D gene (5 bases). The V gene lost 3 bases and the J gene lost 9 bases, with 9 bases spanning the gap. This CDR3 comprises 11 residues. The germline V gene encodes CDR1 DFQATT and CDR2 SNEGSKA (reference sequence). In DNA form, the CDR3 reads TGCAGTGCTAGGACGGGAAGTGAGCAGTTCTTC. Amino acid sequence: CSARTGSEQFF.

The chain combines TRBV9 with TRBJ1-6, with 10 bases identical to TRBD1. Germline values: CDR1 SGDLS, CDR2 YYNGEE. V dropped 0 bases and J dropped 10; count of bases not matched to a gene: 4. CDR3 length: 15 amino acids. DNA of the CDR3: TGTGCCAGCAGCGTAGACCGGACAGGGGGATCACCCCTCCACTTT. Amino acid sequence: CASSVDRTGGSPLHF.

This clone has only a few counts. The CDR3 here is CASSLDRDTEAFF. For the CDR3, the DNA is TGTGCCAGCAGCTTGGACAGGGACACTGAAGCTTTCTTT. V usage is TRBV5-4 and J usage is TRBJ1-1; perhaps TRBD1 as D (6 bases). Per the germline V gene, CDR1 is SGHNT and CDR2 is YYREEE (reference sequence). Trimming took off 0 bases at V and 3 bases at J, with 6 bases between the two ends. The CDR3 has 13 residues.

The rearrangement joins TRBV7-2 to TRBJ2-5; D gene uncertain. CDR1 is SGHTA, CDR2 FQGNSA, per germline. This CDR3 has 13 residues. Deletions cut 2 bases from V and 7 bases from J, with 11 bases between. The CDR3 nucleotides read TGTGCCAGCAGCTTATCCCTCTACGGGACCCAGTACTTC. It translates to CASSLSLYGTQYF.

By share, this clone counts as large. The chain joins TRBV30 to TRBJ2-2; the match to TRBD1 covers 8 bases. This CDR3 region has 14 residues. The germline V gene encodes CDR1 GTSNPN and CDR2 SVGIG (reference sequence). V lost 2 bases, J lost 2 bases, and 1 base stayed unmatched. CDR3 sequence reads: CAWSSGGNTGELFF. The CDR3 DNA follows: TGTGCCTGGAGTTCAGGGGGCAACACCGGGGAGCTGTTTTTT.

The J gene is TRBJ2-7, the V gene TRBV14, with D perhaps TRBD1 (6 bases). Deletions cut 1 base from V and 2 bases from J, with 12 bases between. The CDR3 covers 15 residues. Germline V gene lookup returns CDR1 SGHDN and CDR2 FVKESK. The CDR3 loop reads CASSQGGPVPYEQYF. The CDR3 DNA sequence: TGTGCCAGCAGCCAAGGGGGGCCGGTCCCCTACGAGCAGTACTTC.

This chain connects TRBV2 to TRBJ2-5; D perhaps matches TRBD2 (5 bases). This CDR3 spans 14 amino acids. Germline loops: CDR1 SNHLY, CDR2 FYNNEI. V shed 7 bases and J shed 3 bases, with 15 bases lying between them. The CDR3: CASTLFRGEETQYF. The CDR3 nucleotides read TGTGCCAGCACCCTCTTTCGGGGAGAAGAGACCCAGTACTTC.

V is TRBV29-1 and J is TRBJ2-5, with D perhaps TRBD1 (5 bases). The CDR3 extends over 14 amino acids. V was cut by 4 bases and J by 4 bases, with 16 bases left in between. From germline, CDR1 is SQVTM and CDR2 ANQGSEA. The DNA for the CDR3 is TGCAGCGTTGGTACAGGCGTCGGTATAGAGACCCAGTACTTC. Translating it yields CSVGTGVGIETQYF.

The chain combines TRBV11-2 with TRBJ2-1; D possibly corresponds to TRBD1 (6 bases). Germline CDR1 reads SGHAT; CDR2 reads FQNNGV. Trimming removed 6 bases at V and 6 bases at J, with 18 bases between. The CDR3 totals 15 residues. In DNA form, the CDR3 reads TGTGCCAGCAGGAAAGATGGTCCCAGGGGCAATGAGCAGTTCTTC. Translated: CASRKDGPRGNEQFF. Full variable domain (missing parts from reference TRBV11-2 and TRBJ2-1): EAGVAQSPRYKIIEKRQSVAFWCNPISGHATLYWYQQILGQGPKLLIQFQNNGVVDDSQLPKDRFSAERLKGVDSTLKIQPAKLEDSAVYLCASRKDGPRGNEQFFGPGTRLTVL.

The chain uses TRBV5-1 and TRBJ2-3, with a tentative D call TRBD2 (5 bases). The germline CDR1 and CDR2 sequences are SGHRS and YFSETQ. The CDR3 is 15 residues long. V lost 0 bases to trimming and J lost 0 bases, with 8 bases between them. Here the CDR3 reads CASSLGGKSTDTQYF. The CDR3 nucleotides are TGCGCCAGCAGCTTGGGAGGGAAAAGCACAGATACGCAGTATTTT.

The V call is TRBV7-2, the J call TRBJ1-2; D unclear. V gave up 3 bases and J gave up 6 bases, with 20 bases separating them. Germline lookup yields CDR1 SGHTA and CDR2 FQGNSA. The CDR3 contains 16 residues. Here the CDR3 reads CASSFSPPGGYDGYTF. The DNA of the CDR3 is TGTGCCAGCAGCTTTTCCCCACCCGGCGGTTATGATGGCTACACCTTC.

The chain uses TRBV6-5 and TRBJ2-7; possible D gene TRBD1, 6 bases. Trimming stripped 0 bases from V and 4 bases from J, with 16 bases between. Germline CDR1 is MNHEY and CDR2 is SVGAGI. The CDR3 loop spans 16 amino acids. Here the CDR3 reads CASSYSNTGRGYEQYF. The CDR3 nucleotides read TGTGCCAGCAGTTACTCGAACACAGGGAGAGGATACGAGCAGTACTTC.

The chain has TRBV6-1 and TRBJ2-7, with 9 bases matching TRBD1. The CDR3 has 15 amino acids. Germline trimming cut 2 bases from V and 1 base from J; bases unmatched to any gene: 3. CDR1 is MNHNS and CDR2 is SASEGT in the germline V gene. The DNA for the CDR3 is TGTGCCAGCAGTGAATCCGGGACAGGGTCCTACGAGCAGTACTTC. This sequence encodes CASSESGTGSYEQYF.

V usage is TRBV6-1 and J usage is TRBJ1-1, with D tentatively TRBD1 (6 bases). Per germline, CDR1 MNHNS and CDR2 SASEGT. Trimming shortened V by 10 bases and J by 13 bases, and 28 bases separated the two germline ends. This CDR3 contains 14 residues. CDR3 in amino acids: CAIPQITGRGAGFF. CDR3 coding DNA: TGTGCCATCCCCCAAATCACAGGGAGGGGAGCGGGTTTCTTT.

The V call is TRBV4-3, the J call TRBJ1-2; 8 positions match TRBD1. The ends lost 0 bases at V and 2 bases at J; junction bases unmatched: 8. Germline lookup yields CDR1 LGHNA and CDR2 YSLEER. This CDR3 region has 17 residues. The CDR3 spells CASSQDLGTGINYGYTF. CDR3 nucleotide sequence: TGCGCCAGCAGCCAAGATCTTGGGACAGGAATAAACTATGGCTACACCTTC.

The rearrangement links TRBV18 to TRBJ1-6; D perhaps matches TRBD1 (6 bases). In germline, CDR1 is KGHSH, CDR2 LQKENI. The ends were cut back, 3 bases at V and 9 bases at J, with 18 bases in the middle. This CDR3 spans 16 amino acids. The chain's CDR3 is CASSPKKDSLLSPLHF. The DNA of the CDR3 is TGTGCCAGCTCACCTAAGAAGGACAGTCTGCTTTCACCCCTCCACTTT.

The table lists this clone with a few counts. The rearrangement joins TRBV10-2 to TRBJ2-3; 10 bases match TRBD2. The CDR3 contains 16 residues. In germline, CDR1 is WSHSY, CDR2 SAAADI. The ends lost 3 bases at V and 4 bases at J; junction bases unmatched: 7. The DNA for the CDR3 is TGCGCCAGCAGTGAAGGAGCGGGGGGGCTTGCAGATACGCAGTATTTT. Translated: CASSEGAGGLADTQYF.

This chain joins TRBV11-2 and TRBJ2-1, with D tentatively TRBD2 (6 bases). CDR3 length equals 13 residues. Germline CDR1 and CDR2: SGHAT and FQNNGV. V was pared by 0 bases and J by 15 bases, with 15 bases between. CDR3 sequence (DNA): TGTGCCAGCAGCTTAGAGCGGGGCTCCTCCGGGTTCTTC. Protein product: CASSLERGSSGFF.

In this sample, this clone turned up a few times. The chain recombines TRBV28 with TRBJ1-6; 9 bases agree with TRBD1. The CDR3 has 14 amino acids. V lost 4 bases, J lost 15 bases, and 10 bases stayed unmatched. The germline V gene encodes CDR1 MDHEN and CDR2 SYDVKM. CDR3 coding DNA: TGTGCCAGCAGTTCGGACAGGGGCATAATCTACCTCCACTTT. Amino acids: CASSSDRGIIYLHF.

This clone was recorded a few times. The rearrangement uses TRBV7-9 and TRBJ1-1; TRBD1 agrees at 8 bases. V lost 1 base, J lost 7 bases, and 8 bases stayed unmatched. The germline V gene has CDR1 SEHNR and CDR2 FQNEAQ (reference sequence). The CDR3 has 15 residues. The CDR3 sequence: CASSLGPTGAIEAFF. The CDR3 DNA reads as TGTGCCAGCAGCTTAGGCCCGACAGGGGCGATTGAAGCTTTCTTT.